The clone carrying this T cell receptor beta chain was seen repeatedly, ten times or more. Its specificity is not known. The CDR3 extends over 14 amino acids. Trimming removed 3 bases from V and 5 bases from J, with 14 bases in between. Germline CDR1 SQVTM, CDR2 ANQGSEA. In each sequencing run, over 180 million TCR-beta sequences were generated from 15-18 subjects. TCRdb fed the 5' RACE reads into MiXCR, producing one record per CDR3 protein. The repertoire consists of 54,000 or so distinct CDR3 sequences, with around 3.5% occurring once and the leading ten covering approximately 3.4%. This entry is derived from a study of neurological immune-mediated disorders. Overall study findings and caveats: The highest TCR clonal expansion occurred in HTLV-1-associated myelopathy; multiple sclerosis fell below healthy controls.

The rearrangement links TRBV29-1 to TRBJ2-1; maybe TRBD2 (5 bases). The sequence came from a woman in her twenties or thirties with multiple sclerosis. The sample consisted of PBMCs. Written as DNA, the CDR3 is TGCAGCGTTGAGGGGTATGACGGGGACAATGAGCAGTTCTTC. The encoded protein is CSVEGYDGDNEQFF.